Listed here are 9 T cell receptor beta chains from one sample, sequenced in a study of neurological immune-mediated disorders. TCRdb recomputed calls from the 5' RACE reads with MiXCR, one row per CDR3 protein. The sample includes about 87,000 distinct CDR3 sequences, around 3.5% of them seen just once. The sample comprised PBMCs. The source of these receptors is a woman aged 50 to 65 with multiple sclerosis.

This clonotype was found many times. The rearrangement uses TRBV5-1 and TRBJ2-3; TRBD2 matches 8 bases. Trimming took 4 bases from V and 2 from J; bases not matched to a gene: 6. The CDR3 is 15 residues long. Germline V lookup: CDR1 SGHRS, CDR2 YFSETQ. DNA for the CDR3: TGCGCCAGCAGCCCGGCGGGGGGCGACACAGATACGCAGTATTTT. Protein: CASSPAGGDTDTQYF.

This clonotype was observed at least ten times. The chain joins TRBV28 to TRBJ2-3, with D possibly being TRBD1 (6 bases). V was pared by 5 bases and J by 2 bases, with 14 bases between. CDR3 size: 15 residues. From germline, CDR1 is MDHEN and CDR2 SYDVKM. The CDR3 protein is CASSLTGFSTDTQYF. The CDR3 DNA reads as TGTGCCAGCAGTCTCACAGGGTTCTCCACAGATACGCAGTATTTT.

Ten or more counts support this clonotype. The CDR3 region is CASSTRDRGGNEQFF. CDR3 bases: TGTGCCAGCAGTACCCGGGACAGAGGAGGCAATGAGCAGTTCTTC. V and J are TRBV12-3 or TRBV12-4 and TRBJ2-1, with 7 positions matching TRBD1. This CDR3 comprises 15 residues. V was clipped by 5 bases and J by 6 bases; unmatched bases: 10.

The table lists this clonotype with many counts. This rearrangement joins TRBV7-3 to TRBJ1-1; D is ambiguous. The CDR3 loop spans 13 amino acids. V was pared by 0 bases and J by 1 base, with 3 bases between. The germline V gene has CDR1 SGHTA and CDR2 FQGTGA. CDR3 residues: CASSLTRNTEAFF. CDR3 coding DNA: TGTGCCAGCAGCTTAACGAGGAACACTGAAGCTTTCTTT.

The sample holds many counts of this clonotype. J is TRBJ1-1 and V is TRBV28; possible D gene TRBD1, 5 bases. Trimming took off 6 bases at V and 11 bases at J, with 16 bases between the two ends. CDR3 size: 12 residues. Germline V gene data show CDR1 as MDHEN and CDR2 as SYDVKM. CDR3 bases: TGTGCCAGCAGATCAGGGTCCCAAGTGGCTTTCTTT. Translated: CASRSGSQVAFF.

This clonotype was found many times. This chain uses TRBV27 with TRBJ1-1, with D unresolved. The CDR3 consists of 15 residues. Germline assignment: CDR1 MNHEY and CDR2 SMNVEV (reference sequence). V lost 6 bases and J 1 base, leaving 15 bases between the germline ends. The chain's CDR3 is CASSPREGGNTEAFF. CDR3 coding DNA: TGTGCCAGCAGCCCCCGGGAGGGAGGGAACACTGAAGCTTTCTTT.

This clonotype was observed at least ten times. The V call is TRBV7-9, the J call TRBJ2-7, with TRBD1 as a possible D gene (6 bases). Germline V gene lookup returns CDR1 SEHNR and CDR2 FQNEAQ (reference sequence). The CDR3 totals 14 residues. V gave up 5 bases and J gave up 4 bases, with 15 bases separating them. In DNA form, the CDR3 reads TGTGCCAGCAGCGGGATGCAGGGGTTGTACGAGCAGTACTTC. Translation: CASSGMQGLYEQYF.

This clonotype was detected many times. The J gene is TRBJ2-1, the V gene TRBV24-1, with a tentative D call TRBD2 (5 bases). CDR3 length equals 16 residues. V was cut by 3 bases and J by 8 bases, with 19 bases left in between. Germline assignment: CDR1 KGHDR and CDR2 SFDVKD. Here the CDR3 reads CATSDAHGGRVYEQFF. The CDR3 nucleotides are TGTGCCACCAGTGATGCCCACGGAGGACGGGTTTATGAGCAGTTCTTC.

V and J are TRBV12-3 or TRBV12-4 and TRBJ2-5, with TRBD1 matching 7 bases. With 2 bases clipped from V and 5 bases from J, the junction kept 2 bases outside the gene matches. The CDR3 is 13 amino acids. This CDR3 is CASSLKGAETQYF. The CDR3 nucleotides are TGTGCCAGCAGTTTAAAGGGGGCGGAGACCCAGTACTTC.